This TCR beta chain was sequenced in a study of cytomegalovirus exposure and HLA in healthy donors. Primers included in the PCR were 60 Vbeta and 13 Jbeta primers. The data were produced by immunoSEQ multiplex PCR, yet TCRdb's version contains in-frame clones alone and is incomplete. The data contain 100,000 to 150,000 clones, approximately 85% of them singletons. This CDR3 spans 15 amino acids. The junction had 7 bases not matched to a gene; V was cut back by 0 bases and J by 5 bases. Germline values: CDR1 LGHNA, CDR2 YNFKEQ. The rearrangement uses TRBV4-2 and TRBJ2-7, with 7 bases lining up with TRBD1. The specimen sequenced was PBMCs. The receptor was derived from a boy aged 5-17 years in good health and CMV-seronegative. The CDR3 DNA sequence: TGTGCCAGCAGCCAAGATCGGACAGGAGGTAACGAGCAGTACTTC. Its translation is CASSQDRTGGNEQYF.